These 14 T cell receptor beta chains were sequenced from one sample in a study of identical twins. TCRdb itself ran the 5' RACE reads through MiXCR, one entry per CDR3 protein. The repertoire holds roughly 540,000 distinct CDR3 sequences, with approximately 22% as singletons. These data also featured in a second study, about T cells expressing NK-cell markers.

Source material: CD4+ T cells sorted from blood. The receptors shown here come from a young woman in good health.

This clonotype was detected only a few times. CDR3 in DNA: TGCAGTGCTAGAGATAGGGCTAGCGGGAGAGGGCTCTCCTACAATGAGCAGTTCTTC. Protein product: CSARDRASGRGLSYNEQFF. J is TRBJ2-1 and V is TRBV20-1, with 10 bases aligning to TRBD2. The V gene end was trimmed by 0 bases and the J gene end by 0 bases; junction bases not matched to a gene: 11. The CDR3 has 19 amino acids. Looked up from germline, CDR1 is DFQATT and CDR2 is SNEGSKA (reference sequence).

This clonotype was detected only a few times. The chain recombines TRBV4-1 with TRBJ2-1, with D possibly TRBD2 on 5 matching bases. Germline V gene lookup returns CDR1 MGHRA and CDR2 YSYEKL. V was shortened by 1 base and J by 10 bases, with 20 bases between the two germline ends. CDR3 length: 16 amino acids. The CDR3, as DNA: TGCGCCAGCAGCCAAGTTGGACGGGATGCCCTGAAGGAGCAGTTCTTC. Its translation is CASSQVGRDALKEQFF.

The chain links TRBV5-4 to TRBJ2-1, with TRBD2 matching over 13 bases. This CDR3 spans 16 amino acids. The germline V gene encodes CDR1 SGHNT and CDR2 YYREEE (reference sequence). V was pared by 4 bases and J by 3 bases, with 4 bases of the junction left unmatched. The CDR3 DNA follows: TGTGCCAGCAGCCAGGGACTAGCGGGGTACTACAATGAGCAGTTCTTC. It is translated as CASSQGLAGYYNEQFF.

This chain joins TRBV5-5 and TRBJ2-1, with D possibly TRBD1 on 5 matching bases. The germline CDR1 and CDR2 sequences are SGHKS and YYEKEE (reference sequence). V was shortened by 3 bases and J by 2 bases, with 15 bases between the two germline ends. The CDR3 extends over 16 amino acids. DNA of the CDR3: TGTGCCAGCAGCTCAGGGATGGACCACACCTACAATGAGCAGTTCTTC. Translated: CASSSGMDHTYNEQFF. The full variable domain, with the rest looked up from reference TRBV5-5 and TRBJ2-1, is DAGVTQSPTHLIKTRGQQVTLRCSPISGHKSVSWYQQVLGQGPQFIFQYYEKEERGRGNFPDRFSARQFPNYSSELNVNALLLGDSALYLCASSSGMDHTYNEQFFGPGTRLTVL.

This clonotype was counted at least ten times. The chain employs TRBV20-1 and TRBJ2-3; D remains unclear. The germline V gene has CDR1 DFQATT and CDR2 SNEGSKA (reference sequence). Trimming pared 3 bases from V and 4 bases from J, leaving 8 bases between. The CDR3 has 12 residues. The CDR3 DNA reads TGCAGTGCTAGCCTGGGCGCAGATACGCAGTATTTT. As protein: CSASLGADTQYF.

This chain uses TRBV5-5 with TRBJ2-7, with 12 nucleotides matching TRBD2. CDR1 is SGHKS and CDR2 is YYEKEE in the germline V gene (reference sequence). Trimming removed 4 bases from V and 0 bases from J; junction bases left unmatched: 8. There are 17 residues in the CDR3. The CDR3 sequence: CASSQRLTSGSSYEQYF. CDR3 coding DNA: TGTGCCAGCAGCCAGAGGCTGACTAGCGGGAGCTCCTACGAGCAGTACTTC.

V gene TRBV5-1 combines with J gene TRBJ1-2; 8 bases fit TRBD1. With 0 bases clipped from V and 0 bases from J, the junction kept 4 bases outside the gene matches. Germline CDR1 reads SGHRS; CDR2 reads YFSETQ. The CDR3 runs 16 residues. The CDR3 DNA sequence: TGCGCCAGCAGCTTGGACAGGGGGGAATCTAACTATGGCTACACCTTC. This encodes CASSLDRGESNYGYTF.

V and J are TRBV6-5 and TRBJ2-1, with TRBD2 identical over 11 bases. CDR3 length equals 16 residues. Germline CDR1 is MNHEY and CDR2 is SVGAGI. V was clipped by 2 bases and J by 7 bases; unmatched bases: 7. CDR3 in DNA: TGTGCCAGCAGTTACCCAAGGCTAGCGGGAGGAAATGAGCAGTTCTTC. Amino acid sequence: CASSYPRLAGGNEQFF.

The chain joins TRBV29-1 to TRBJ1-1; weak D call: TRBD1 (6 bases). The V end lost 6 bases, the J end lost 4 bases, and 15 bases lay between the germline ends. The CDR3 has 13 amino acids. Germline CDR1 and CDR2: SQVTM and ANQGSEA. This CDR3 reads CSVGAGRGTEAFF. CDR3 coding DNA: TGCAGCGTGGGGGCGGGCAGGGGCACTGAAGCTTTCTTT.

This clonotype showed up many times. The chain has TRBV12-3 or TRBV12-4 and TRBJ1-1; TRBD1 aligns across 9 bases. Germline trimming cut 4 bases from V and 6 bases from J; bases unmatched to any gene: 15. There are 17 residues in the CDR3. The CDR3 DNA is TGTGCCAGCAGTTGGGGACAGGGAGCCATCACGAGTTCTGAAGCTTTCTTT. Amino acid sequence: CASSWGQGAITSSEAFF.

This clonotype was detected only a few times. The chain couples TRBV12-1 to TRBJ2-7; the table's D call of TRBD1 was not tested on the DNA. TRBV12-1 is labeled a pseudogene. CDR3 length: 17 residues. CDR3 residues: CASSRSYNRDLPYEQYF. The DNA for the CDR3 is TGTGCCAGCAGCCGATCCTATAACAGGGACTTACCCTACGAGCAGTACTTC.

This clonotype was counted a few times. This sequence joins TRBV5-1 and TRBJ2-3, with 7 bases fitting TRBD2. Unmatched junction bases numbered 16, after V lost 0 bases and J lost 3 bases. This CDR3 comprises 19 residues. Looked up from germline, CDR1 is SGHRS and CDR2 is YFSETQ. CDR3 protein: CASSLAMGGGRVGTDTQYF. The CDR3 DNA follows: TGCGCCAGCAGCTTGGCCATGGGCGGGGGAAGAGTTGGGACAGATACGCAGTATTTT.

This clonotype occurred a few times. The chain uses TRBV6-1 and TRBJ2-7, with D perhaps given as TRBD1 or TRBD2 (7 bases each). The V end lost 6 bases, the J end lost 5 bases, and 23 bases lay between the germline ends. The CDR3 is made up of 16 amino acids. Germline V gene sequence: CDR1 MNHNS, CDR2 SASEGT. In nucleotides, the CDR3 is TGTGCCAGCAGCTCCAGTCGACAGGGAGGGATCCACGAGCAGTACTTC. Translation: CASSSSRQGGIHEQYF.

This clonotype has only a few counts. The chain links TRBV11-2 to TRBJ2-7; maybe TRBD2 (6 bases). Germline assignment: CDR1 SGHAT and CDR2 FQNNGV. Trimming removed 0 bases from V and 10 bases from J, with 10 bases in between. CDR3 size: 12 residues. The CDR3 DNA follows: TGTGCCAGCAGCTTAGAAGGTGGGACTCAGTACTTC. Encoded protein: CASSLEGGTQYF.